The clone carrying this T cell receptor beta chain appeared once. The data are from a study of Graves' ophthalmopathy and Graves' hyperthyroidism. Using RNA transcripts, the TCR beta CDR3 regions were amplified. The first-round RT-PCR employed HTBI primers together with the Qiagen OneStep RT-PCR kit. A multiplex PCR was then performed as the second round. TCRdb itself ran the multiplex PCR reads through MiXCR, one entry per CDR3 protein. The sample contains some 48,000 distinct CDR3 sequences, over 45% of which appear only once. The germline V gene has CDR1 DFQATT and CDR2 SNEGSKA (reference sequence). The CDR3 totals 16 residues. J gave up 4 bases and V 3 bases, and 7 bases lay outside the gene matches.

Material for sequencing was peripheral blood. The sequence was collected from an adult man with Graves' ophthalmopathy. The rearrangement links TRBV20-1 to TRBJ2-3, with 13 bases aligning to TRBD2. This chain's CDR3 is CSARAGTSGASDTQYF. The CDR3 nucleotides are TGCAGTGCTAGGGCCGGGACTAGCGGGGCCTCAGATACGCAGTATTTT.